These T cell receptor beta chains were read from a single sample in a study of shared clonotypes between healthy human individuals. Profiled with immunoSEQ multiplex PCR; TCRdb holds only in-frame clones, not every one. The sample includes 300,000 or so clones, about 74% of them seen just once. The sample consisted of memory CD4+ T cells sorted from blood. All receptors derive from a young man in good health. Both conserved end residues are part of each CDR3. D genes are given only for firm matches. Clone size appears in some rows only: once, few, many, or a class for an expanded clone.

cdr3_nt cdr3_aa j_call clone_size v_call d_call
TGTGCCAGCAGCTTGTATGGCGGGTCCTACAATGAGCAGTTCTTC CASSLYGGSYNEQFF TRBJ2-1 - TRBV5-6 -
TGTGCCAGCAGACGGGTGGTAGCGGGAGACAATGAGCAGTTCTTC CASRRVVAGDNEQFF TRBJ2-1 once TRBV6-5 TRBD2
TGTGCCAGCCTCGGCCCGGGGGAGCAGTACTTC CASLGPGEQYF TRBJ2-7 - TRBV11-2 -
TGTGCCAGCTCACCAGTAGTTACTTATGAGCAGTTCTTC CASSPVVTYEQFF TRBJ2-1 once TRBV18 -
TGCGCCAGCAGGCAGGGGGCGAACACCGGGGAGCTGTTTTTT CASRQGANTGELFF TRBJ2-2 - TRBV10-1 TRBD1
TGTGCCAGCAGCTCCACTCGGACTAGCGGGTCCTACGAGCAGTACTTC CASSSTRTSGSYEQYF TRBJ2-7 few TRBV7-6 TRBD2
TGTGCCAGCAGTGGCAGACAGGGGGCTCAGCCCCAGCATTTT CASSGRQGAQPQHF TRBJ1-5 few TRBV6-1 TRBD1
TGTGCCAGCAGTACCGGGGGAACTGAAGCTTTCTTT CASSTGGTEAFF TRBJ1-1 once TRBV28 -
TGTGCCAGCAGCGGGGCGGGACTCAACACAGATACGCAGTATTTT CASSGAGLNTDTQYF TRBJ2-3 - TRBV5-4 -
TGCAGCGTTGTCACCAGTGGCAGTAGCGGGAGGTACAATGAGCAGTTCTTC CSVVTSGSSGRYNEQFF TRBJ2-1 - TRBV29-1 TRBD2
TGTGCCAGCAGCCAATCGTTGGGGGAGCTGTTTTTT CASSQSLGELFF TRBJ2-2 - TRBV28 -
TGTGCCAGCAGCTTAGAGGACTACTCGGGCGGGGAGCTGTTTTTT CASSLEDYSGGELFF TRBJ2-2 - TRBV7-2 -
TGTGCCAGCAGTGAGACTATGGGACAGGGTCATCAGCCCCAGCATTTT CASSETMGQGHQPQHF TRBJ1-5 - TRBV6-1 TRBD1
TGTGCCAGCAGCTTTCAGGGAAACCTCGGCTACGAGCAGTACTTC CASSFQGNLGYEQYF TRBJ2-7 once TRBV7-9 -
TGTGCCAGCGGTCAGCGGGAGGGATCCGAGCAGTACTTC CASGQREGSEQYF TRBJ2-7 - TRBV11-3 TRBD2
TGTGCCAGCAGCCCGGACAGGGGCTCCTACAATGAGCAGTTCTTC CASSPDRGSYNEQFF TRBJ2-1 once TRBV7-8 TRBD1
TGTGCCAGCAGTCCGGGACTAGCAGTAGAGACCCAGTACTTC CASSPGLAVETQYF TRBJ2-5 - TRBV5-4 TRBD2
TGTGCCATCAGCACCCAACCCTATGGCTACACCTTC CAISTQPYGYTF TRBJ1-2 many TRBV10-3 -
TGTGCCAGCAGCACAGGGACTAGCGGGAGGGCCGGGGAGCAGTTCTTC CASSTGTSGRAGEQFF TRBJ2-1 - TRBV5-4 TRBD2
TGTGCCAGCAGCCGGGACAGGGGGTTTTACTATGGCTACACCTTC CASSRDRGFYYGYTF TRBJ1-2 - TRBV6-1 TRBD1